One sample yielded the 21 T cell receptor beta chains listed below, sequenced in a study of control samples from healthy donors and cancer patients (dated by TCRdb to the early 2020s). Libraries came from the immunoSEQ multiplex PCR assay. Drawn from immuneACCESS, this table holds only the in-frame rearrangements with V and J called that TCRdb kept. Clones are partly lost; checked studies trace under half to an unresolved V gene and leave the rest unexplained. In this sample the table shows over 150,000 clones, approximately 94% of which occur a single time. Approximately 1.5% of the sample comes from the top ten. Sequencing used blood. Every receptor here comes from a woman aged 18-29 years in good health.

The chain links TRBV24-1 to TRBJ1-1; 7 bases agree with TRBD1. CDR3 length: 13 amino acids. V trimming: 12 bases; J trimming: 0 bases; junction bases outside the gene matches: 6. Germline V lookup: CDR1 KGHDR, CDR2 SFDVKD. As DNA, the CDR3 is TGTGCCGCCCGACAGGGACTGAACACTGAAGCTTTCTTT. Residues: CAARQGLNTEAFF.

The CDR3 here is CASSVGEGLEAFF. The CDR3 coding sequence is TGTGCCAGCAGCGTAGGGGAAGGCCTAGAAGCTTTCTTT. The chain is built from TRBV9 and TRBJ1-1; no clear D. Trimming took 0 bases from V and 8 from J, leaving 11 bases between them. CDR3 length: 13 amino acids. Looked up from germline, CDR1 is SGDLS and CDR2 is YYNGEE. Combining the CDR3 with reference TRBV9 and TRBJ1-1 gives the whole variable domain DSGVTQTPKHLITATGQRVTLRCSPRSGDLSVYWYQQSLDQGLQFLIQYYNGEERAKGNILERFSAQQFPDLHSELNLSSLELGDSALYFCASSVGEGLEAFFGQGTRLTVV.

The gene calls are TRBV6-5 and TRBJ1-2; 8 bases agree with TRBD1. The CDR3 spans 14 residues. The trim removed 5 bases at V and 8 bases at J, leaving 10 bases unmatched. Germline V gene data show CDR1 as MNHEY and CDR2 as SVGAGI. CDR3 loop: CASSRSGGAWGYTF. The CDR3 DNA sequence: TGTGCCAGCAGTCGTTCAGGGGGCGCCTGGGGCTACACCTTC.

The chain carries TRBV9 and TRBJ2-7; D may be TRBD2 (5 bases). This CDR3 is built from 13 residues. Deletions cut 4 bases from V and 0 bases from J, with 8 bases between. From germline, CDR1 is SGDLS and CDR2 YYNGEE. In DNA, the CDR3 is TGTGCCAGCAGCCTAAGCGGCTCCTACGAGCAGTACTTC. As protein: CASSLSGSYEQYF.

CDR3 in amino acids: CASSLGLATNQPQHF. The CDR3 bases are TGTGCCAGCAGCTTGGGATTGGCCACCAATCAGCCCCAGCATTTT. The V gene is TRBV5-6, the J gene TRBJ1-5, with D unresolved. The CDR3 covers 15 residues. V was clipped by 0 bases and J by 3 bases, with 10 bases between them. Germline CDR1 reads SGHDT; CDR2 reads YYEEEE.

The chain uses TRBV5-6 and TRBJ1-1; no clear D gene. CDR3 size: 13 residues. Trimming took off 5 bases at V and 0 bases at J, with 8 bases between the two ends. In germline, CDR1 is SGHDT, CDR2 YYEEEE. The CDR3 region has the DNA TGTGCCAGCAGTAACGGGTTGAACACTGAAGCTTTCTTT. It specifies CASSNGLNTEAFF.

This chain links TRBV13 with TRBJ1-3, with D perhaps matching TRBD1 (5 bases). Trimming stripped 7 bases from V and 0 bases from J, with 16 bases between. The CDR3 spans 16 residues. Germline V lookup: CDR1 PRHDT, CDR2 FYEKMQ (reference sequence). The CDR3 region is CASTREGLSSGNTIYF. The CDR3 DNA sequence: TGTGCCAGCACCCGGGAGGGACTTAGCTCTGGAAACACCATATATTTT.

The V and J genes are TRBV6-5 and TRBJ1-2; 7 positions agree with TRBD1. The CDR3 loop spans 13 amino acids. V lost 2 bases, J lost 5 bases, and 2 bases stayed unmatched. Per the germline V gene, CDR1 is MNHEY and CDR2 is SVGAGI. The CDR3 is CASSYEGAYGYTF. The CDR3 DNA reads as TGTGCCAGCAGTTACGAGGGGGCATATGGCTACACCTTC.

This rearrangement joins TRBV5-1 to TRBJ2-2, with TRBD2 identical over 15 bases. The CDR3 consists of 17 residues. After removal of 4 bases from V and 7 bases from J, the junction contained 8 bases not matched to a gene. CDR1 and CDR2 (germline): SGHRS, YFSETQ. CDR3 loop: CASSLSGLAGGNGELFF. As DNA, the CDR3 is TGCGCCAGCAGCCTATCGGGACTAGCGGGAGGAAACGGGGAGCTGTTTTTT.

This chain connects TRBV6-2 or TRBV6-3 to TRBJ2-2; tentative D call: TRBD2 (6 bases). This CDR3 comprises 16 residues. The ends were cut back, 4 bases at V and 4 bases at J, with 16 bases in the middle. Germline V gene data show CDR1 as MNHEY and CDR2 as SVGEGT. The CDR3, as DNA: TGTGCCAGCAGTTCCCGACTAGGAGTGGGCACCGGGGAGCTGTTTTTT. It specifies CASSSRLGVGTGELFF.

V usage is TRBV18 and J usage is TRBJ1-2; D possibly corresponds to TRBD1 (6 bases). With 4 bases removed from V and 7 bases from J, the gap between germline ends came to 10 bases. The length of the CDR3 is 12 residues. CDR1 and CDR2 (germline): KGHSH, LQKENI. The CDR3, as DNA: TGTGCCAGCTCACGGGGGGGCTCTGGCTACACCTTC. Protein sequence: CASSRGGSGYTF.

The chain uses TRBV28 and TRBJ2-1; D call uncertain. Trimming removed 3 bases at V and 4 bases at J, with 1 base between. Germline V lookup: CDR1 MDHEN, CDR2 SYDVKM. The CDR3 length is 11 residues. Here the CDR3 DNA reads TGTGCCAGCAGTTTTTACAATGAGCAGTTCTTC. Translation: CASSFYNEQFF. Using reference TRBV28 and TRBJ2-1 for the parts outside the CDR3, the full variable domain is DVKVTQSSRYLVKRTGEKVFLECVQDMDHENMFWYRQDPGLGLRLIYFSYDVKMKEKGDIPEGYSVSREKKERFSLILESASTNQTSMYLCASSFYNEQFFGPGTRLTVL.

This clone was recorded only once. The chain combines TRBV7-2 with TRBJ2-7; no clear D gene. CDR3 length: 13 residues. Trimming removed 4 bases at V and 1 base at J, with 8 bases between. Germline CDR1 is SGHTA and CDR2 is FQGNSA. The CDR3 protein is CASSSQSSYEQYF. The DNA of the CDR3 is TGTGCCAGCAGCTCTCAGAGTTCCTACGAGCAGTACTTC. Full variable domain (missing parts from reference TRBV7-2 and TRBJ2-7): GAGVSQSPSNKVTEKGKDVELRCDPISGHTALYWYRQSLGQGLEFLIYFQGNSAPDKSGLPSDRFSAERTGGSVSTLTIQRTQQEDSAVYLCASSSQSSYEQYFGPGTRLTVT.

This chain joins TRBV21-1 and TRBJ2-2. TRBV21-1 is recorded as a pseudogene. The CDR3 extends over 15 amino acids. This CDR3 reads CASSDGRMNTGELFF. CDR3 DNA sequence: TGTGCCAGCAGCGACGGACGGATGAACACCGGGGAGCTGTTTTTT.

The genes are TRBV11-1 and TRBJ2-5, with unresolved D. Germline V gives CDR1 SGHAT, CDR2 FQDESV (reference sequence). The V end lost 4 bases, the J end lost 0 bases, and 12 bases lay between the germline ends. The CDR3 spans 15 residues. The CDR3: CASSSGPLYQETQYF. The CDR3, as DNA: TGTGCCAGCAGCTCTGGACCGTTGTACCAAGAGACCCAGTACTTC.

The chain couples TRBV7-2 to TRBJ2-1, with 7 bases aligning to TRBD2. The germline CDR1 and CDR2 sequences are SGHTA and FQGNSA. The J segment lost 5 bases and the V segment lost 1 base, leaving 14 bases of the junction unmatched. This CDR3 comprises 18 residues. The DNA for the CDR3 is TGTGCCAGCAGCTTAGGGCGGGAGAAACCTTTTCAAGACAATGAGCAGTTCTTC. Its translation: CASSLGREKPFQDNEQFF.

The V gene is TRBV24-1, the J gene TRBJ2-1, with D tentatively TRBD1 (6 bases). The V gene lost 4 bases and the J gene lost 6 bases, with 18 bases spanning the gap. CDR3 length: 16 amino acids. Germline V CDR1 and CDR2: KGHDR, SFDVKD. The CDR3 bases are TGTGCCACCAGTGACCAGATGACAGGCCCTGGCAATGAGCAGTTCTTC. Translated, it gives CATSDQMTGPGNEQFF.

The chain joins TRBV6-2 or TRBV6-3 to TRBJ1-2; D is unresolved. This CDR3 has 11 amino acids. Germline V gene data show CDR1 as MNHEY and CDR2 as SVGEGT. The V end was cut by 4 bases, the J end by 8 bases, with 8 bases between. The CDR3 loop is CASSSPPGYTF. Written as DNA, the CDR3 is TGTGCCAGCAGTTCCCCCCCCGGCTACACCTTC.

This clone was observed a handful of times. The chain has TRBV12-3 or TRBV12-4 and TRBJ2-3; 7 positions agree with TRBD2. The ends lost 2 bases at V and 10 bases at J; junction bases unmatched: 3. This CDR3 comprises 12 residues. CDR3 residues: CASSLLAGAQYF. In nucleotides, the CDR3 is TGTGCCAGCAGTTTACTCGCGGGGGCGCAGTATTTT.

This chain connects TRBV18 to TRBJ2-7; tentatively, D is TRBD1 or TRBD2 (5 bases each). This CDR3 spans 15 amino acids. Trimming removed 6 bases from V and 0 bases from J, with 15 bases in between. Germline loops: CDR1 KGHSH, CDR2 LQKENI. The CDR3 protein is CASSDGVGASYEQYF. CDR3 coding DNA: TGTGCCAGCTCGGATGGGGTCGGGGCCTCCTACGAGCAGTACTTC.

V usage is TRBV9 and J usage is TRBJ2-7, with D maybe TRBD2 (6 bases). Germline CDR1 SGDLS, CDR2 YYNGEE. Between the trimmed V and J ends, which lost 0 bases and 0 bases, there was a span of 10 bases. This CDR3 region has 15 residues. The CDR3: CASSVGDGSSYEQYF. For the CDR3, the DNA is TGTGCCAGCAGCGTAGGGGACGGGAGCTCCTACGAGCAGTACTTC.